This is a list of T cell receptor beta chains from one sample in a study of T cell responses to AZD1222 COVID-19 vaccine. Some clones are missing from TCRdb's copy, which holds only in-frame ones; the method was immunoSEQ multiplex PCR. This table holds 45,000 or so clones, less than 95% found once. The sample was peripheral blood, taken 28 days after the second AZD1222 dose. These TCRs come from an adult who received the AZD1222 COVID-19 vaccine. CDR3s leave out the opening cysteine and the closing phenylalanine or tryptophan. Each record gives: V gene, J gene, CDR3 protein.

V gene: TRBV6-5; J gene: TRBJ2-1; CDR3 protein: ASSLTSRNEQF
V gene: TRBV5-1; J gene: TRBJ1-1; CDR3 protein: ASSSGQGRGTEAF
V gene: TRBV19; J gene: TRBJ1-4; CDR3 protein: ASSFGQGAPSKKLF
V gene: TRBV5-5; J gene: TRBJ2-2; CDR3 protein: ASSGTGSFMGTGELF
V gene: TRBV5-1; J gene: TRBJ1-5; CDR3 protein: ASSETGQDQPQH
V gene: TRBV6-6; J gene: TRBJ2-2; CDR3 protein: ASRERSGRKTGELF
V gene: TRBV6-1; J gene: TRBJ2-7; CDR3 protein: ASSPRGGGNEQY
V gene: TRBV3-1/TRBV3-2; J gene: TRBJ2-7; CDR3 protein: ASSARPFSGGHEQY
V gene: TRBV27; J gene: TRBJ1-2; CDR3 protein: ASTLTGGNYGYT
V gene: TRBV5-4; J gene: TRBJ1-2; CDR3 protein: ASSLAWGDGYT
V gene: TRBV15; J gene: TRBJ1-5; CDR3 protein: ATSPPGLLAQPQH
V gene: TRBV3-1/TRBV3-2; J gene: TRBJ2-7; CDR3 protein: ASSQGLTSYEQY
V gene: TRBV29-1; J gene: TRBJ2-2; CDR3 protein: SVEMMGARAGELF
V gene: TRBV5-4; J gene: TRBJ1-1; CDR3 protein: ASSLEAFGTNEAF
V gene: TRBV7-2; J gene: TRBJ2-5; CDR3 protein: ASSLPAQIVY
V gene: TRBV5-1; J gene: TRBJ2-3; CDR3 protein: ASSLEAGVGTDTQY
V gene: TRBV30; J gene: TRBJ1-6; CDR3 protein: AWSGLGSYNSPLH
V gene: TRBV6-6; J gene: TRBJ1-2; CDR3 protein: ASSRAGQLGGNYGYT
V gene: TRBV6-2/TRBV6-3; J gene: TRBJ2-1; CDR3 protein: ASSNNRDNEQF
V gene: TRBV10-3; J gene: TRBJ1-2; CDR3 protein: AIEGSQDGYT
V gene: TRBV11-3; J gene: TRBJ2-1; CDR3 protein: ASSTTGDSGTSGLAEQF
V gene: TRBV18; J gene: TRBJ1-6; CDR3 protein: ASSPLGPLSGINSPLH
V gene: TRBV19; J gene: TRBJ2-1; CDR3 protein: ASSIANQDGPFSYNEQF
V gene: TRBV2; J gene: TRBJ1-2; CDR3 protein: ASSETRANYGYT
V gene: TRBV11-3; J gene: TRBJ2-3; CDR3 protein: ASSLGTGRADTQY
V gene: TRBV6-5; J gene: TRBJ1-4; CDR3 protein: ASSYSRQGYEKLF
V gene: TRBV30; J gene: TRBJ2-3; CDR3 protein: AWAPLSGGPTDTQY
V gene: TRBV7-9; J gene: TRBJ2-7; CDR3 protein: ASSLAGGYYEQY
V gene: TRBV6-1; J gene: TRBJ1-2; CDR3 protein: ASSEAAARGYT
V gene: TRBV27; J gene: TRBJ1-1; CDR3 protein: ASRITGGNTEAF
V gene: TRBV7-8; J gene: TRBJ1-3; CDR3 protein: ASSSSRSGNTIY
V gene: TRBV19; J gene: TRBJ1-5; CDR3 protein: ASSSGATGGISRSNQPQH
V gene: TRBV3-1/TRBV3-2; J gene: TRBJ1-1; CDR3 protein: ASSRRELAEAF
V gene: TRBV14; J gene: TRBJ1-6; CDR3 protein: ASSQEVRNSPLH
V gene: TRBV25-1; J gene: TRBJ1-1; CDR3 protein: ASSGSPDRTYEAF
V gene: TRBV7-9; J gene: TRBJ2-6; CDR3 protein: ASSSRGRGDSGANVLT
V gene: TRBV7-2; J gene: TRBJ2-3; CDR3 protein: ASSLGSSGGIADTQY
V gene: TRBV11-2; J gene: TRBJ2-3; CDR3 protein: ASSSILLMDTQY
V gene: TRBV27; J gene: TRBJ1-2; CDR3 protein: ASSLREGDGYT
V gene: TRBV4-1; J gene: TRBJ1-1; CDR3 protein: ASSQDAGITEAF
V gene: TRBV7-8; J gene: TRBJ2-1; CDR3 protein: ASSLGLAGVPSLNEQF
V gene: TRBV11-2; J gene: TRBJ1-5; CDR3 protein: ASSSNPTLGRAGQPQH